This note documents a single T cell receptor (beta chain) sequence. The protocol was immunoSEQ multiplex PCR, while the TCRdb copy is restricted to in-frame clones and leaves out a portion. The table includes about 83,000 clones, about nine tenths detected once. Germline loops: CDR1 SEHNR, CDR2 FQNEAQ (reference sequence). The CDR3 contains 16 residues. V lost 5 bases, J lost 0 bases, and 16 bases lay in between. This sample is part of a study of OX40 agonist ivuxolimab in advanced cancers. Study details: Ivuxolimab, an antibody that agonizes OX40 (CD134), was administered to the patients.

This sample comprised CD4+ or CD8+ T cells sorted from blood, obtained in a trial of the OX40 agonist ivuxolimab. This chain uses TRBV7-9 with TRBJ1-2; tentative D call: TRBD1 (5 bases). The receptor comes from an adult with an advanced solid tumor such as melanoma, head and neck, liver or kidney cancer. Written as DNA, the CDR3 is TGTGCCAGCAGCCCGAGTGGGGACGTCTCTAACTATGGCTACACCTTC. This translates into CASSPSGDVSNYGYTF.